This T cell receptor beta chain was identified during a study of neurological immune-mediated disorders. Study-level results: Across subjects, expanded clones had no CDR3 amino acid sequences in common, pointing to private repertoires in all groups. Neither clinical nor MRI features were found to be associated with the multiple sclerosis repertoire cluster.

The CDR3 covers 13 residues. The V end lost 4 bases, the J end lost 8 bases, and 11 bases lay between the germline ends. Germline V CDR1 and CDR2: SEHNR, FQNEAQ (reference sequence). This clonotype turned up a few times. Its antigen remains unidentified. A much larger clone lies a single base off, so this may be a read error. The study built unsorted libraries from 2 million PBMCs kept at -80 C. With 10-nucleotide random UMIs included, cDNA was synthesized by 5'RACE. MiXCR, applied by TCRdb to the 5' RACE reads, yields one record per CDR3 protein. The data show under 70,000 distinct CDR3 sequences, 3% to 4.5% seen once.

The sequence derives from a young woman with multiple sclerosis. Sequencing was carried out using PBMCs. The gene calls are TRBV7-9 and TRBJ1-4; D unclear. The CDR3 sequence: CASSSSKDEKLFF. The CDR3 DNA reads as TGTGCCAGCAGCTCGTCGAAGGACGAAAAACTGTTTTTT.